The next 29 T cell receptor beta chains were all read from a single sample in a study of blood T cells in healthy people across ages. A second PCR, run for about 7 to 12 cycles, used a sample-barcoded 5' primer plus a J-beta primer mix. MiXCR was run by TCRdb on the 5' RACE reads, yielding one entry per CDR3 protein. The table lists 550,000 to 750,000 distinct CDR3 sequences, around 21% of them singletons. Sequenced sample: blood. The receptors were gathered from a man aged 65 to 79 in good health.

This clonotype was observed many times. V usage is TRBV14 and J usage is TRBJ2-7; possible D gene TRBD2, 6 bases. Germline values: CDR1 SGHDN, CDR2 FVKESK. The CDR3 spans 14 residues. V lost 4 bases and J lost 1, with 11 bases in between. CDR3: CASSPREFSYEQYF. For the CDR3, the DNA is TGTGCCAGCAGCCCTCGGGAGTTTTCCTACGAGCAGTACTTC. The complete variable domain, with remaining parts taken from reference TRBV14 and TRBJ2-7, reads EAGVTQFPSHSVIEKGQTVTLRCDPISGHDNLYWYRRVMGKEIKFLLHFVKESKQDESGMPNNRFLAERTGGTYSTLKVQPAELEDSGVYFCASSPREFSYEQYFGPGTRLTVT.

This clonotype was picked up a small number of times. The chain is built from TRBV2 and TRBJ2-3, with D possibly matching TRBD1 (6 bases). CDR3 length equals 13 residues. Germline CDR1 reads SNHLY; CDR2 reads FYNNEI. Deletions cut 6 bases from V and 2 bases from J, with 9 bases between. Here the CDR3 DNA reads TGTGCCAGCAGGGTGGGGGCCACAGATACGCAGTATTTT. Amino acids: CASRVGATDTQYF.

The V and J genes are TRBV5-1 and TRBJ2-1, with D tentatively TRBD1 (5 bases). With the DNA end fitting TRBJ2-7 better, the J assignment may be wrong. The CDR3 consists of 15 residues. Germline V gives CDR1 SGHRS, CDR2 YFSETQ. The CDR3 is CASSLYLTGAYEQYF. CDR3 coding DNA: TGCGCCAGCAGCTTATATCTAACAGGCGCCTACGAGCAGTACTTC.

The rearrangement uses TRBV25-1 and TRBJ2-7, with D possibly matching TRBD1 (6 bases). Trimming cost V 6 bases and J 6 bases, with 12 bases left between them. The CDR3 length is 12 residues. Germline assignment: CDR1 MGHDK and CDR2 SYGVNS. CDR3 nucleotides: TGTGCCAGCAGGAGCGTCAGGGGCGAGCAGTACTTC. It encodes CASRSVRGEQYF.

V and J are TRBV29-1 and TRBJ1-5, with D unclear. With 4 bases removed from V and 0 bases from J, the gap between germline ends came to 10 bases. CDR1 is SQVTM and CDR2 is ANQGSEA in the germline V gene. This CDR3 has 14 residues. CDR3 sequence (DNA): TGCAGCGTTGTCTTGGGGTATAGCAATCAGCCCCAGCATTTT. Its protein product is CSVVLGYSNQPQHF.

The chain uses TRBV12-3 or TRBV12-4 and TRBJ1-2; the match to TRBD1 covers 9 bases. The CDR3 spans 17 residues. After removal of 3 bases from V and 3 bases from J, the junction contained 11 bases not matched to a gene. The CDR3 DNA reads as TGTGCCAGCAGTTTCCTGCCTCACACAGGGGGCGACTATGGCTACACCTTC. Its protein product is CASSFLPHTGGDYGYTF.

This clonotype has a count of ten or more. This chain uses TRBV3-1 with TRBJ2-1, with TRBD1 identical over 10 bases. CDR1 is LGHDT and CDR2 is YNNKEL in the germline V gene (reference sequence). V dropped 4 bases and J dropped 6; count of bases not matched to a gene: 6. The CDR3 covers 15 residues. CDR3 loop: CASSLPGQGSNEQFF. CDR3 in DNA: TGTGCCAGCAGCCTGCCGGGACAGGGGAGCAATGAGCAGTTCTTC.

This rearrangement joins TRBV5-6 to TRBJ2-1, with D perhaps matching TRBD2 (5 bases). Germline lookup yields CDR1 SGHDT and CDR2 YYEEEE. The CDR3 runs to 15 residues. Trimming took 3 bases from V and 6 from J, leaving 16 bases between them. The CDR3: CASSSIALGVNEQFF. CDR3 DNA: TGTGCCAGCAGCTCAATAGCGCTCGGAGTCAATGAGCAGTTCTTC.

The chain employs TRBV20-1 and TRBJ2-4; D possibly corresponds to TRBD2 (6 bases). Trimming shortened V by 0 bases and J by 9 bases, and 15 bases separated the two germline ends. Germline V CDR1 and CDR2: DFQATT, SNEGSKA (reference sequence). The CDR3 is 14 amino acids. The chain's CDR3 is CSARDQGLGGIQYF. In nucleotides, the CDR3 is TGCAGTGCTAGAGATCAAGGGTTGGGGGGCATTCAGTACTTC.

The J gene is TRBJ2-7, the V gene TRBV6-5, with a tentative D call TRBD2 (6 bases). With the DNA end fitting TRBJ2-1 better, the J assignment may be wrong. The CDR3 covers 14 residues. From germline, CDR1 is MNHEY and CDR2 SVGAGI. The CDR3 loop reads CASSTSRLYNEQFF. The CDR3 DNA follows: TGTGCCAGCAGTACTAGCAGGCTATACAATGAGCAGTTCTTC.

Many counts were recorded for this clonotype. This CDR3 reads CASSKRQGAQFF. The DNA of the CDR3 is TGTGCCAGCAGTAAGCGACAGGGAGCACAGTTCTTC. The genes are TRBV6-5 and TRBJ2-1; 7 bases fit TRBD1. J was trimmed by 13 bases and V by 5 bases; bases with no gene match: 8. Germline-derived CDR1 and CDR2 are MNHEY and SVGAGI. This CDR3 is built from 12 residues.

The rearrangement uses TRBV20-1 and TRBJ2-3; 12 bases are shared with TRBD2. Germline V CDR1 and CDR2: DFQATT, SNEGSKA (reference sequence). This CDR3 contains 15 residues. The V segment lost 5 bases and the J segment 5 bases; nucleotides outside the gene matches: 8. CDR3 protein: CSASGLAGRLDTQYF. As DNA, the CDR3 is TGCAGTGCTTCAGGACTAGCGGGGAGGCTAGATACGCAGTATTTT.

The gene calls are TRBV27 and TRBJ2-6, with a weak D call TRBD2 (7 bases). Germline V CDR1 and CDR2: MNHEY, SMNVEV (reference sequence). The V and J ends lost 0 bases and 4 bases respectively, with 10 bases between them. The CDR3 is made up of 16 amino acids. The CDR3 coding sequence is TGTGCCAGCAGTTTATCGGGGGGGCTCGGGGCCAACGTCCTGACTTTC. The encoded protein is CASSLSGGLGANVLTF.

On this clonotype: At one of its ends the junction is not consistent with the germline gene, which may arise from a read error. This chain uses TRBV5-1 with TRBJ2-1, with 11 bases lining up with TRBD2. This CDR3 spans 14 amino acids. CDR1 is SGHRS, CDR2 YFSETQ, per germline. The chain's CDR3 is CASSLGTSGSRSIF. The CDR3 coding sequence is TGCGCCAGCAGCTTGGGTACTAGCGGGAGCCGCTCTATCTTC.

The chain has TRBV20-1 and TRBJ2-3; weak D call: TRBD1 (6 bases). This CDR3 has 13 residues. The ends were cut back, 6 bases at V and 2 bases at J, with 12 bases in the middle. Germline CDR1 reads DFQATT; CDR2 reads SNEGSKA (reference sequence). The chain's CDR3 is CSADRTLTDTQYF. CDR3 nucleotides: TGCAGTGCCGACAGGACCCTCACAGATACGCAGTATTTT.

The chain couples TRBV6-6 to TRBJ2-3; no clear D. Germline V gene lookup returns CDR1 MNHNY and CDR2 SVGAGI (reference sequence). The CDR3 covers 15 residues. The V and J ends lost 2 bases and 5 bases respectively, with 14 bases between them. CDR3: CASSYEPRTKDTQYF. For the CDR3, the DNA is TGTGCCAGCAGTTACGAGCCACGTACTAAAGATACGCAGTATTTT.

This clonotype was counted a few times. The chain couples TRBV29-1 to TRBJ1-1; 7 nucleotides align to TRBD1. CDR3 length equals 13 residues. Losses at the gene ends were 0 bases for V and 10 bases for J; bases not matched to a gene: 8. Germline CDR1 SQVTM, CDR2 ANQGSEA. The CDR3 nucleotides are TGCAGCGTTGAAGAGACAGGGCTCTATTCAGCTTTCTTT. It specifies CSVEETGLYSAFF.

This clonotype appeared a few times. The genes are TRBV9 and TRBJ2-5; either TRBD1 or TRBD2 may fit D (5 bases each). The J call could be wrong; TRBJ2-1 is a better fit for the DNA end. The CDR3 covers 16 residues. Germline CDR1 reads SGDLS; CDR2 reads YYNGEE. The CDR3 loop reads CASSVVTGRAYNEQFF. The CDR3 coding sequence is TGTGCCAGCAGCGTAGTTACGGGACGGGCCTACAATGAGCAGTTCTTC.

This clonotype was recorded a few times. The V call is TRBV28, the J call TRBJ2-2; possibly TRBD1 or TRBD2 for D (5 bases each). The CDR3 runs 15 residues. In germline, CDR1 is MDHEN, CDR2 SYDVKM. The V and J ends lost 4 bases and 3 bases respectively, with 12 bases between them. Written as DNA, the CDR3 is TGTGCCAGCAGTTCATCCGGGACCCACACCGGGGAGCTGTTTTTT. This gives the protein CASSSSGTHTGELFF.

This clonotype was found many times. The chain links TRBV28 to TRBJ2-2; 16 bases are a match to TRBD2. Germline-derived CDR1 and CDR2 are MDHEN and SYDVKM. J was trimmed by 1 base and V by 7 bases; bases with no gene match: 18. The CDR3 sequence is 22 residues long. The CDR3 coding sequence is TGTGCCAGCATTTCGATTTTAGGGACTAGCGGGAGGGCCTTAAAGAACACCGGGGAGCTGTTTTTT. It codes for CASISILGTSGRALKNTGELFF.

This clonotype appeared many times. CDR3 sequence: CASSLFEGQGSEQYF. For the CDR3, the DNA is TGTGCCAGCAGTTTATTTGAGGGACAGGGATCCGAGCAGTACTTC. The chain is built from TRBV12-3 or TRBV12-4 and TRBJ2-5, with 9 bases aligning to TRBD1. The J call may be incorrect, as the DNA end agrees better with TRBJ2-7. The CDR3 contains 15 residues.

This clonotype was picked up many times. The rearrangement uses TRBV3-1 and TRBJ2-1, with 9 bases lining up with TRBD2. Germline lookup yields CDR1 LGHDT and CDR2 YNNKEL (reference sequence). The CDR3 spans 17 residues. Losses at the gene ends were 0 bases for V and 0 bases for J; bases not matched to a gene: 3. CDR3 nucleotides: TGTGCCAGCAGCCAAGAAGGTAGCGGGAGCTCCTACAATGAGCAGTTCTTC. This encodes CASSQEGSGSSYNEQFF.

There are a few counts of this clonotype. This chain joins TRBV20-1 and TRBJ2-7, with unresolved D. With 4 bases removed from V and 2 bases from J, the gap between germline ends came to 12 bases. Germline V lookup: CDR1 DFQATT, CDR2 SNEGSKA (reference sequence). CDR3 length equals 13 residues. CDR3 DNA: TGCAGTGCTACGGAAGGCGTAACCTACGAGCAGTACTTC. Encoded protein: CSATEGVTYEQYF.

This rearrangement joins TRBV28 to TRBJ2-7; the D is unclear. V was pared by 4 bases and J by 3 bases, with 16 bases between. This CDR3 spans 15 amino acids. The germline V gene has CDR1 MDHEN and CDR2 SYDVKM. CDR3 amino acids: CASSSGRLTNYEQYF. The CDR3 DNA is TGTGCCAGCAGTTCCGGACGGCTTACGAACTACGAGCAGTACTTC.

A remark on this clonotype: The CDR3 does not end in the conserved phenylalanine or tryptophan, so this is likely a read error. The chain joins TRBV5-1 to TRBJ2-6; D is unclear. Germline CDR1 reads SGHRS; CDR2 reads YFSETQ. The V end lost 2 bases, the J end lost 2 bases, and 11 bases lay between the germline ends. The CDR3 runs 16 residues. The CDR3 region is CASSFFEQTGANVLTY. The DNA of the CDR3 is TGCGCCAGCAGCTTCTTCGAACAGACTGGGGCCAACGTCCTGACTTAC.

The rearrangement joins TRBV20-1 to TRBJ2-3; possible D gene TRBD2, 7 bases. V was clipped by 2 bases and J by 0 bases, with 12 bases between them. The CDR3 contains 15 residues. The V gene's germline CDR1 is DFQATT and CDR2 SNEGSKA (reference sequence). The chain's CDR3 is CSARPPGGSTDTQYF. CDR3 nucleotides: TGCAGTGCTAGACCACCGGGGGGCAGCACAGATACGCAGTATTTT.

V gene TRBV20-1 combines with J gene TRBJ2-7; D is unclear. V shed 3 bases and J shed 4 bases, with 13 bases lying between them. CDR3 size: 13 residues. Germline loops: CDR1 DFQATT, CDR2 SNEGSKA (reference sequence). This CDR3 is CSASSNRNYEQYF. In DNA, the CDR3 is TGCAGTGCTAGTTCAAACAGAAATTACGAGCAGTACTTC.

The chain joins TRBV2 to TRBJ1-1; D remains unclear. Trimming removed 7 bases from V and 0 bases from J, with 6 bases in between. Germline V gene sequence: CDR1 SNHLY, CDR2 FYNNEI. The CDR3 is made up of 12 amino acids. The CDR3, as DNA: TGTGCCAGCAAGGTTATGAACACTGAAGCTTTCTTT. Amino acid sequence: CASKVMNTEAFF.

This clonotype turned up a few times. CDR3 DNA: TGTGCCAGCTCAATTGCGGCAGCAGCGAGCTACGAGCAGTACTTC. Its translation is CASSIAAAASYEQYF. The chain joins TRBV5-5 to TRBJ2-5; D is undetermined. The end of the DNA is better explained by TRBJ2-7, so the J call may be wrong. This CDR3 region has 15 residues. Germline CDR1 is SGHKS and CDR2 is YYEKEE (reference sequence).